This passage covers 9 T cell receptor beta chains from one sample sequenced in a study of blood T cell repertoires in COVID-19. The assay was immunoSEQ multiplex PCR, and TCRdb's table has in-frame clones only and misses some. This sample has approximately 180,000 clones, with approximately 80% found just once. What was sequenced was peripheral blood. These receptors were taken from a woman aged 40 to 50 with COVID-19, enrolled during active disease.

The V gene is TRBV6-2 or TRBV6-3, the J gene TRBJ2-1, with 8 bases that match TRBD2. From germline, CDR1 is MNHEY and CDR2 SVGEGT. The CDR3 contains 15 residues. V was pared by 0 bases and J by 7 bases, with 5 bases of the junction left unmatched. The CDR3 sequence: CASSYSGGRLNEQFF. CDR3 DNA: TGTGCCAGCAGTTACTCAGGCGGGAGGTTGAATGAGCAGTTCTTC.

The chain employs TRBV6-4 and TRBJ2-7; possibly TRBD2 for D (6 bases). Looked up from germline, CDR1 is MRHNA and CDR2 is SNTAGT. V lost 4 bases to trimming and J lost 4 bases, with 17 bases between them. CDR3 length equals 15 residues. CDR3 protein: CASSVEASAGYEQYF. The CDR3 nucleotides read TGTGCCAGCAGTGTAGAGGCTAGCGCAGGATACGAGCAGTACTTC.

The V gene is TRBV6-4, the J gene TRBJ2-1; 8 bases line up with TRBD2. CDR1 MRHNA and CDR2 SNTAGT come from the germline V gene. The CDR3 is made up of 15 amino acids. Trimming took 0 bases from V and 6 from J; bases not matched to a gene: 4. The CDR3 reads CASSDSTSASNEQFF. DNA for the CDR3: TGTGCCAGCAGTGACTCGACTAGCGCCTCCAATGAGCAGTTCTTC.

This chain connects TRBV21-1 to TRBJ2-1; TRBD2, as called in the table, went unchecked against the DNA. TRBV21-1 is tagged as a pseudogene. The CDR3 totals 16 residues. This CDR3 is CASSASKGGTYNEQFF. In nucleotides, the CDR3 is TGTGCCAGCAGCGCTTCAAAGGGCGGGACCTACAATGAGCAGTTCTTC.

The chain is built from TRBV5-4 and TRBJ1-4; TRBD1 is a possible D gene (5 bases). This CDR3 contains 15 residues. Trimming pared 4 bases from V and 7 bases from J, leaving 17 bases between. CDR1 is SGHNT and CDR2 is YYREEE in the germline V gene (reference sequence). CDR3 nucleotides: TGTGCCAGCAGCCCATACATGGGGGGATTTGAAAAACTGTTTTTT. Its translation: CASSPYMGGFEKLFF.

The chain has TRBV3-1 (or the pseudogene TRBV3-2) and TRBJ2-2; TRBD1 matches at 9 bases. V lost 0 bases to trimming and J lost 5 bases; unmatched junction nucleotides: 10. This CDR3 region has 18 residues. Germline V CDR1 and CDR2: LGHDT, YNNKEL (reference sequence). The CDR3 DNA reads as TGTGCCAGCAGCCAAGAGTGGGGGACAGGGTTTCGAACCGGGGAGCTGTTTTTT. Amino acids: CASSQEWGTGFRTGELFF.

About this clone: The sample carries other DNA sequences with the same CDR3. The chain carries TRBV4-1 and TRBJ2-5; TRBD2 matches at 7 bases. Germline assignment: CDR1 MGHRA and CDR2 YSYEKL. The CDR3 is 16 residues long. After removal of 0 bases from V and 2 bases from J, the junction contained 6 bases not matched to a gene. The CDR3 DNA sequence: TGCGCCAGCAGCCAAGATCCCCCTAGCGGTCAAGAGACCCAGTACTTC. Translating it yields CASSQDPPSGQETQYF.

The genes are TRBV5-1 and TRBJ1-3, with D hard to call. Germline CDR1 reads SGHRS; CDR2 reads YFSETQ. V lost 1 base, J lost 0 bases, and 14 bases lay in between. CDR3 length: 17 amino acids. The CDR3 region has the DNA TGCGCCAGCAGCTTGTATGGGCCGGCTGACTCTGGAAACACCATATATTTT. This encodes CASSLYGPADSGNTIYF.

This chain connects TRBV19 to TRBJ2-4; 7 bases match TRBD1. CDR3 length: 13 amino acids. The V segment lost 5 bases and the J segment 14 bases; nucleotides outside the gene matches: 12. The germline gives CDR1 LNHDA, CDR2 SQIVND (reference sequence). CDR3 region: CASSLRRTGGKYF. In DNA, the CDR3 is TGTGCCAGTAGTCTCAGAAGGACAGGCGGAAAGTACTTC.